This T cell receptor (beta chain) was captured in a study of T cells in Graves' hyperthyroidism and ophthalmopathy. Points from the study as a whole: Within blood appeared most thyroid clonotypes that had expanded above 0.001. Stable hyperthyroidism was separated from ophthalmopathy by a model based on 13 V-J features.

This clonotype was counted only a few times. Its antigen is unidentified. Amplification of TCR beta CDR3 regions was performed using RNA transcripts as template. The HTBI set primed first-round TCR CDR3 RT-PCR. TCRdb reprocessed the multiplex PCR reads via MiXCR and lists one record per CDR3 protein. There are some 300,000 distinct CDR3 sequences in the sample; roughly a fifth occur only once, and 35% to 45% lies in the top ten. In germline, CDR1 is SGDLS, CDR2 YYNGEE. Trimming pared 0 bases from V and 5 bases from J, leaving 14 bases between. The CDR3 is 15 amino acids. A NOSPECS grade of at least 4, a Clinical Activity Score of at least 3 and duration under 3 months were recorded in ophthalmopathy patients.

Input material: blood. The rearrangement uses TRBV9 and TRBJ2-5; a weak D match, TRBD1 (5 bases). The TCR originated in a man aged 50 to 59 with Graves' ophthalmopathy. The CDR3 sequence: CASSVAPGLGETQYF. CDR3 nucleotide sequence: TGTGCCAGCAGCGTAGCCCCAGGGCTGGGGGAGACCCAGTACTTC.